The 23 T cell receptor beta chains given below trace back to one sample, sequenced in a study of blood T cell repertoires in COVID-19. Assay used: immunoSEQ multiplex PCR; TCRdb lists only in-frame clones, some missing. The sample contains some 110,000 clones, 70% to 85% of which appear only once. The source material was peripheral blood. These receptors were taken from a woman aged 70-85 years with acute or convalescent COVID-19.

The DNA for the CDR3 is TGTGCCAGCAGCTCGGGGTGGACTAGCGACACAGATACGCAGTATTTT. This codes for CASSSGWTSDTDTQYF. The V call is TRBV5-4, the J call TRBJ2-3; 9 positions agree with TRBD2. The CDR3 is 16 amino acids. CDR1 SGHNT and CDR2 YYREEE come from the germline V gene (reference sequence). V lost 3 bases to trimming and J lost 2 bases; unmatched junction nucleotides: 7.

The J gene is TRBJ2-3, the V gene TRBV11-2; 8 positions match TRBD2. Germline CDR1 and CDR2: SGHAT and FQNNGV. There are 17 residues in the CDR3. J lost 2 bases, V lost 2 bases, and 9 bases had no gene match. CDR3 in amino acids: CASSLSDWTSLTDTQYF. The CDR3 DNA reads TGTGCCAGCAGCTTATCTGATTGGACTAGCCTCACAGATACGCAGTATTTT.

The chain carries TRBV7-2 and TRBJ2-3; the D is unclear. Germline-derived CDR1 and CDR2 are SGHTA and FQGNSA. V was shortened by 4 bases and J by 3 bases, with 2 bases between the two germline ends. This CDR3 contains 11 residues. The CDR3, as DNA: TGTGCCAGCAGCTCGACAGATACGCAGTATTTT. It codes for CASSSTDTQYF.

This clone was recorded once. V gene TRBV7-9 combines with J gene TRBJ1-4, with 7 bases matching TRBD1. With 4 bases clipped from V and 8 bases from J, the junction kept 7 bases outside the gene matches. This CDR3 has 14 residues. Germline CDR1 SEHNR, CDR2 FQNEAQ (reference sequence). CDR3 residues: CASSSTGFREKLFF. The DNA for the CDR3 is TGTGCCAGCAGCTCGACAGGGTTTAGGGAAAAACTGTTTTTT.

The V and J genes are TRBV4-1 and TRBJ1-2, with 10 bases identical to TRBD1. The CDR3 has 15 residues. The V segment lost 3 bases and the J segment 4 bases; nucleotides outside the gene matches: 5. The V gene's germline CDR1 is MGHRA and CDR2 YSYEKL. CDR3 sequence (DNA): TGCGCCAGCAGCCACCAAAGGACAGGGGGCTATGGCTACACCTTC. Protein sequence: CASSHQRTGGYGYTF.

This clone was observed a handful of times. The chain uses TRBV19 and TRBJ2-2, with D unclear. The CDR3 extends over 13 amino acids. V was cut by 8 bases and J by 1 base, with 8 bases left in between. Germline CDR1 is LNHDA and CDR2 is SQIVND (reference sequence). CDR3 coding DNA: TGTGCCAGTGACCAGGTGAACACCGGGGAGCTGTTTTTT. Protein: CASDQVNTGELFF.

The chain joins TRBV5-1 to TRBJ1-3; D unresolved. Germline V gene sequence: CDR1 SGHRS, CDR2 YFSETQ. Trimming left V 3 bases short and J 0 bases short, with 13 bases between. The CDR3 extends over 16 amino acids. The CDR3 loop reads CASSSEPPLSGNTIYF. DNA for the CDR3: TGCGCCAGCAGCTCAGAACCACCCCTCTCTGGAAACACCATATATTTT.

This clone came up a few times. This chain connects TRBV30 to TRBJ2-7; 10 nucleotides align to TRBD1. V shed 7 bases, J shed 4 bases, and the junction held 10 bases outside the gene matches. Per germline, CDR1 GTSNPN and CDR2 SVGIG (reference sequence). This CDR3 is 14 amino acids long. CDR3 nucleotides: TGTGCCTTCCACGGGGGACAGGGGAGGTACGAGCAGTACTTC. As protein: CAFHGGQGRYEQYF.

The V and J genes are TRBV6-6 and TRBJ2-7, with 8 bases aligning to TRBD1. Trimming removed 4 bases from V and 6 bases from J; junction bases left unmatched: 5. This CDR3 has 13 residues. Per the germline V gene, CDR1 is MNHNY and CDR2 is SVGAGI (reference sequence). In DNA form, the CDR3 reads TGTGCCAGCAGTTCTGGACAGGGTGGCGAGCAGTACGTC. Protein product: CASSSGQGGEQYV.

V and J are TRBV7-9 and TRBJ1-1; the match to TRBD1 covers 10 bases. CDR1 is SEHNR, CDR2 FQNEAQ, per germline (reference sequence). The CDR3 spans 17 residues. The ends lost 5 bases at V and 6 bases at J; junction bases unmatched: 15. The CDR3 reads CASSPSRLGQGRSEAFF. The CDR3 coding sequence is TGTGCCAGCAGCCCTAGCCGCCTGGGACAGGGGAGGTCTGAAGCTTTCTTT.

Here the CDR3 DNA reads TGTGCCAGCAGCTCAACCGGGACTTTGAACACTGAAGCTTTCTTT. Amino acids: CASSSTGTLNTEAFF. The rearrangement joins TRBV9 to TRBJ1-1, with D possibly matching TRBD1 (5 bases). CDR1 SGDLS and CDR2 YYNGEE come from the germline V gene. With 4 bases removed from V and 0 bases from J, the gap between germline ends came to 13 bases. The CDR3 is 15 amino acids.

The chain carries TRBV5-1 and TRBJ2-5, with 7 bases identical to TRBD2. The CDR3 consists of 16 residues. The trim removed 0 bases at V and 5 bases at J, leaving 10 bases unmatched. The germline V gene has CDR1 SGHRS and CDR2 YFSETQ. CDR3 nucleotide sequence: TGCGCCAGCAGCTTGGAGGCTAGCGGATCCTCGGAGACCCAGTACTTC. Translating gives CASSLEASGSSETQYF.

Note on this clone: Other DNA sequences in this sample translate to the same CDR3. J is TRBJ2-5 and V is TRBV7-2; the match to TRBD1 covers 7 bases. J lost 0 bases, V lost 6 bases, and 4 bases had no gene match. Germline lookup yields CDR1 SGHTA and CDR2 FQGNSA. CDR3 length equals 14 residues. This CDR3 reads CASSPTGDQETQYF. For the CDR3, the DNA is TGTGCCAGCAGTCCAACAGGGGACCAAGAGACCCAGTACTTC.

V and J are TRBV10-3 and TRBJ2-7, with D possibly TRBD1 on 6 matching bases. CDR3 size: 13 residues. Germline V gene data show CDR1 as ENHRY and CDR2 as SYGVKD. V was shortened by 4 bases and J by 4 bases, with 11 bases between the two germline ends. For the CDR3, the DNA is TGTGCCATCAGTGGACAGGACGGATACGAGCAGTACGTC. This translates into CAISGQDGYEQYV.

The chain recombines TRBV5-5 with TRBJ2-7, with 8 nucleotides matching TRBD2. After removal of 0 bases from V and 12 bases from J, the junction contained 14 bases not matched to a gene. CDR3 length equals 15 residues. Germline values: CDR1 SGHKS, CDR2 YYEKEE (reference sequence). This CDR3 reads CASSLGGLGYSGSYF. The CDR3, as DNA: TGTGCCAGCAGCTTGGGGGGACTAGGCTACTCCGGGTCGTACTTC.

The CDR3 region is CASSRITGTTYEQYV. The CDR3 DNA is TGTGCCAGCAGCCGGATTACCGGGACAACCTACGAGCAGTACGTC. The chain uses TRBV3-1 (or the pseudogene TRBV3-2) and TRBJ2-7, with D perhaps TRBD1 (6 bases). Deletions cut 4 bases from V and 2 bases from J, with 15 bases between. Germline V gene data show CDR1 as LGHDT and CDR2 as YNNKEL (reference sequence). The CDR3 loop spans 15 amino acids.

The V call is TRBV5-5, the J call TRBJ2-6, with unresolved D. Between the trimmed V and J ends, which lost 1 base and 2 bases, there was a span of 4 bases. The length of the CDR3 is 14 residues. Germline CDR1 is SGHKS and CDR2 is YYEKEE (reference sequence). The CDR3 reads CASSLTTGANVLTF. CDR3 bases: TGTGCCAGCAGCTTGACTACTGGGGCCAACGTCCTGACTTTC. The full variable domain, rest sourced from reference TRBV5-5 and TRBJ2-6, is DAGVTQSPTHLIKTRGQQVTLRCSPISGHKSVSWYQQVLGQGPQFIFQYYEKEERGRGNFPDRFSARQFPNYSSELNVNALLLGDSALYLCASSLTTGANVLTFGAGSRLTVL.

The CDR3 loop reads CASSTGTTILPLGGYTF. CDR3 nucleotides: TGTGCCAGTAGTACAGGGACAACGATCCTTCCTTTGGGGGGCTACACCTTC. The rearrangement joins TRBV19 to TRBJ1-2; D possibly corresponds to TRBD1 (6 bases). Deletions cut 4 bases from V and 8 bases from J, with 26 bases between. CDR1 is LNHDA, CDR2 SQIVND, per germline (reference sequence). This CDR3 spans 17 amino acids.

The J gene is TRBJ1-1, the V gene TRBV5-5, with D possibly matching TRBD1 (5 bases). The CDR3 covers 14 residues. Germline V gene sequence: CDR1 SGHKS, CDR2 YYEKEE (reference sequence). Trimming removed 6 bases at V and 0 bases at J, with 12 bases between. The CDR3 protein is CASITDIVNTEAFF. In DNA form, the CDR3 reads TGTGCCAGCATCACGGACATTGTGAACACTGAAGCTTTCTTT.

The CDR3 loop reads CASSLRLAGDNEQFF. The CDR3 bases are TGTGCCAGCAGCCTAAGACTAGCGGGGGACAATGAGCAGTTCTTC. The V and J genes are TRBV7-6 and TRBJ2-1; 12 bases fit TRBD2. With V trimmed by 5 bases and J by 5 bases, 4 bases remained unmatched. The CDR3 length is 15 residues. Germline V gives CDR1 SGHVS, CDR2 FNYEAQ.

The J gene is TRBJ2-1, the V gene TRBV24-1, with 7 bases that match TRBD2. CDR1 is KGHDR and CDR2 is SFDVKD in the germline V gene. The V gene end was trimmed by 3 bases and the J gene end by 2 bases; junction bases not matched to a gene: 6. The CDR3 contains 16 residues. The CDR3, as DNA: TGTGCCACCAGTGATGCTAGCGGTACCCCCTACAATGAGCAGTTCTTC. It yields the protein CATSDASGTPYNEQFF.

The DNA of the CDR3 is TGTGCCAGCAGCCAAGACGGGACAGCGGGGGGCCCGGGAACCCAGTACTTC. Translating it yields CASSQDGTAGGPGTQYF. The rearrangement uses TRBV4-2 and TRBJ2-5; TRBD2 matches at 9 bases. The CDR3 is 17 residues long. Per germline, CDR1 LGHNA and CDR2 YNFKEQ. Trimming took 0 bases from V and 8 from J; bases not matched to a gene: 13.

V gene TRBV24-1 combines with J gene TRBJ1-5, with D perhaps matching TRBD1 (5 bases). V lost 7 bases, J lost 9 bases, and 15 bases lay in between. The CDR3 sequence is 13 residues long. Germline lookup yields CDR1 KGHDR and CDR2 SFDVKD. The CDR3 coding sequence is TGTGCCACCAGACAGGCGGGGGACCCGCCCCAGCATTTT. This sequence encodes CATRQAGDPPQHF.